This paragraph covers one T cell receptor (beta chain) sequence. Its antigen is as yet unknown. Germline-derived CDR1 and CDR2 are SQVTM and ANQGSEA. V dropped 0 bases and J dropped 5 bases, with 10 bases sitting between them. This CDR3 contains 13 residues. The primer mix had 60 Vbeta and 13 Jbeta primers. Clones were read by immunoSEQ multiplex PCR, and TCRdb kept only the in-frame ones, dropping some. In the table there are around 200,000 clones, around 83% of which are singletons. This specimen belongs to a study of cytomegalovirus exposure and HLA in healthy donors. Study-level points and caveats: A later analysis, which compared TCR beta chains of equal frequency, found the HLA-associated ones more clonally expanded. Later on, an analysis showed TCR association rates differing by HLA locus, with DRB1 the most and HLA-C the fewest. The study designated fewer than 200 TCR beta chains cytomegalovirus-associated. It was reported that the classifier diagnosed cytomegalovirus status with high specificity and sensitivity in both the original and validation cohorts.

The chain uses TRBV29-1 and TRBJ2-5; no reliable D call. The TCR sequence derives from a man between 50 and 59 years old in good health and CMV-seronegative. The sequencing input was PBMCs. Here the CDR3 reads CSVEDLVSETQYF. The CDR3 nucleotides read TGCAGCGTTGAAGATCTTGTCTCGGAGACCCAGTACTTC.